The TCR beta chain described here comes from a study of T cells in tuberculosis. V gave up 6 bases and J gave up 0 bases, with 6 bases separating them. The CDR3 sequence is 13 residues long. CDR1 is MNHEY, CDR2 SVGAGI, per germline. Method: immunoSEQ multiplex PCR; TCRdb's copy keeps in-frame clones and lacks some. The sample has more than 35,000 clones, almost 95% seen once; the top ten hold 9.5% to 13%. V usage is TRBV6-5 and J usage is TRBJ1-3; D is undetermined. The source of this sequence is a donor under 30 with latent tuberculosis or without tuberculosis infection. Some clones in this sample may be carry-over from other donors' samples. Sequencing was carried out using PBMCs. The chain's CDR3 is CASRRSSGNTIYF. The CDR3 bases are TGTGCCAGCAGGCGTAGCTCTGGAAACACCATATATTTT.